Reported below is one TCR beta chain. The sample originates from a study of blood T cell repertoires in COVID-19. Overall study context: Both acute and convalescent COVID-19 samples were obtained from the United States, Italy and Spain. Sources were T cells, B-cell-depleted T cells, or PBMCs; the material itself was cDNA or gDNA.

Under the authors' procedure: Reference gene primers were amplified, and this amplification served to estimate nucleated cell counts. TCRdb keeps only in-frame clones here, not all; method: immunoSEQ multiplex PCR. V and J calls plus clone size are reproduced from that table; the DNA served to infer D and trimming. The repertoire holds 55,000 to 75,000 clones, with 80% to 85% as singletons. A Seattle source enrolled patients during active infection and followed them longitudinally. The CDR3 totals 13 residues. Between the trimmed V and J ends, which lost 5 bases and 0 bases, there was a span of 5 bases.

The source is a man of 80 years or more with COVID-19, enrolled during active disease. Source material: peripheral blood. The chain employs TRBV12-3 or TRBV12-4 and TRBJ1-3, with D possibly being TRBD1 (5 bases). The CDR3 sequence is CASSTGSGNTIYF. In nucleotides, the CDR3 is TGTGCCAGCAGTACAGGCTCTGGAAACACCATATATTTT.